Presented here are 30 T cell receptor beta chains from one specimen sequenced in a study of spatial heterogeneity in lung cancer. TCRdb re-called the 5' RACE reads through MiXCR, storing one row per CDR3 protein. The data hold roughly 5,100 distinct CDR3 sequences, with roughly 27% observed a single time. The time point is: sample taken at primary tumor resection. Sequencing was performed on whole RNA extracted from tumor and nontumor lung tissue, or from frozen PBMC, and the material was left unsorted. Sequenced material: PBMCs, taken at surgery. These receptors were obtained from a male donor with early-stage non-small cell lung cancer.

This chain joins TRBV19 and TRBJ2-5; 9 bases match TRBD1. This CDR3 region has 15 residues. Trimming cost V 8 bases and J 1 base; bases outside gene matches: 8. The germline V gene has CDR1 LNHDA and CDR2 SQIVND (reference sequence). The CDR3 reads CASQGQGPIQETQYF. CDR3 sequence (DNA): TGTGCCAGTCAAGGACAGGGGCCGATCCAAGAGACCCAGTACTTC.

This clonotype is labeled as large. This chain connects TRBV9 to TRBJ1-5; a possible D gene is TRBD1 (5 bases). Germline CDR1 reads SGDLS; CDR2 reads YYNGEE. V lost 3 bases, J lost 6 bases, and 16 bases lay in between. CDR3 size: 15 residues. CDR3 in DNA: TGTGCCAGCAGCGAGACCGGGACCCTACGTCAGCCCCAGCATTTT. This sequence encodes CASSETGTLRQPQHF.

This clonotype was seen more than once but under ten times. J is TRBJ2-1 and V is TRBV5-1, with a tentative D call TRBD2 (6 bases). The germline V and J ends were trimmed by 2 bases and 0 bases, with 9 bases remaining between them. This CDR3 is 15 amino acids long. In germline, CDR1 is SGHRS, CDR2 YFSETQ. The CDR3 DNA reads TGCGCCAGCAGCTTTAGCGGAAGCTCCTACAATGAGCAGTTCTTC. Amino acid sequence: CASSFSGSSYNEQFF.

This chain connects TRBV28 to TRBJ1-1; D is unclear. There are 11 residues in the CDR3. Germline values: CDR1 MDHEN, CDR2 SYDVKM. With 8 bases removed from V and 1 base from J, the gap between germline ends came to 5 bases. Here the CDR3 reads CASGRNTEAFF. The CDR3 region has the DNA TGTGCCAGCGGTCGGAACACTGAAGCTTTCTTT.

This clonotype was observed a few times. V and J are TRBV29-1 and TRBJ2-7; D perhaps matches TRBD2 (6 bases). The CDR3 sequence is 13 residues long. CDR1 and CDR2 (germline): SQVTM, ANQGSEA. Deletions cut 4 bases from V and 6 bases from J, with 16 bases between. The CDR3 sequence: CSVALNGGGEQYF. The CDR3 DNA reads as TGCAGCGTTGCCCTGAACGGGGGAGGCGAGCAGTACTTC.

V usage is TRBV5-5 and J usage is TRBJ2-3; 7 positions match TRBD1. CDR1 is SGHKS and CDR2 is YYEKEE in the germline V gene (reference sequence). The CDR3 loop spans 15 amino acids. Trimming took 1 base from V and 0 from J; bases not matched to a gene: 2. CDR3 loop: CASSLTGVSTDTQYF. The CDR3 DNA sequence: TGTGCCAGCAGCTTGACAGGGGTTAGCACAGATACGCAGTATTTT.

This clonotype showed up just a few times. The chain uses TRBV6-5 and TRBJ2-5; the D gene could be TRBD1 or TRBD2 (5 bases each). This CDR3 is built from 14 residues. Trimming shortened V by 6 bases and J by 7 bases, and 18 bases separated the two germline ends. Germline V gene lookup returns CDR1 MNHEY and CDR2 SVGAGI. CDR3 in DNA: TGTGCCAGCAGCACCGGGACGGGGCTAGGGACCCAGTACTTC. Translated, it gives CASSTGTGLGTQYF.

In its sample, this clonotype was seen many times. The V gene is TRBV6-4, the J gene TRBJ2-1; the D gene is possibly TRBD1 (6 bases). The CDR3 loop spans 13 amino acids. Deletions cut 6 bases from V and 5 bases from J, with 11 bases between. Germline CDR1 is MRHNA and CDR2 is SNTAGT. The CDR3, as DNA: TGTGCCAGCAGAGAGGACAGCGACAATGAGCAGTTCTTC. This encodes CASREDSDNEQFF.

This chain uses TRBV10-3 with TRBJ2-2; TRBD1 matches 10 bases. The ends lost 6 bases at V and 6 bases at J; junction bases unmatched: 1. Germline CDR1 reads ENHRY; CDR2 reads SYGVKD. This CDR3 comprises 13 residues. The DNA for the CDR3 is TGTGCCATCAGCGGGACAGGGGCCGGGGAGCTGTTTTTT. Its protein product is CAISGTGAGELFF.

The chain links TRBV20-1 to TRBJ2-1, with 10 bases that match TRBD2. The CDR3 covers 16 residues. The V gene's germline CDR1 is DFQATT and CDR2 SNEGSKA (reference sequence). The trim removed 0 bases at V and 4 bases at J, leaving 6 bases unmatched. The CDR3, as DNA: TGCAGTGCTAGAGATGCCCGACTAGCGGGTTACAATGAGCAGTTCTTC. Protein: CSARDARLAGYNEQFF.

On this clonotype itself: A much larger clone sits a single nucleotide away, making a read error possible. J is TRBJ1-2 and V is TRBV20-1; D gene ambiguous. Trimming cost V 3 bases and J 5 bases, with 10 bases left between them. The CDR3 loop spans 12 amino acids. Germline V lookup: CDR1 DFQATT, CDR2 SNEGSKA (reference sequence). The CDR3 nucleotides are TGCAGTGCTAGGTCATACCAATATGGCTACACCTTC. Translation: CSARSYQYGYTF.

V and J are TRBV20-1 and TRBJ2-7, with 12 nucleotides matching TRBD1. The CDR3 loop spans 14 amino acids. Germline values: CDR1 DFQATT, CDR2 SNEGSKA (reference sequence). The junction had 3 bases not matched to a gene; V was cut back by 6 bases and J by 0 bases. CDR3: CSAPGQGASYEQYF. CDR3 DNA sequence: TGCAGTGCACCGGGACAGGGGGCCTCCTACGAGCAGTACTTC.

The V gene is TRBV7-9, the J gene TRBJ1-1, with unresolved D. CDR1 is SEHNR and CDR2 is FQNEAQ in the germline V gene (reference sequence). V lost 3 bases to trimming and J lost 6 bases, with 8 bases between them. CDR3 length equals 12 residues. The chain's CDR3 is CASSFRSPEAFF. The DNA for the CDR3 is TGTGCCAGCAGCTTCCGGTCCCCTGAAGCTTTCTTT. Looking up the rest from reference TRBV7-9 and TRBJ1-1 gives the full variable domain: DTGVSQNPRHKITKRGQNVTFRCDPISEHNRLYWYRQTLGQGPEFLTYFQNEAQLEKSRLLSDRFSAERPKGSFSTLEIQRTEQGDSAMYLCASSFRSPEAFFGQGTRLTVV.

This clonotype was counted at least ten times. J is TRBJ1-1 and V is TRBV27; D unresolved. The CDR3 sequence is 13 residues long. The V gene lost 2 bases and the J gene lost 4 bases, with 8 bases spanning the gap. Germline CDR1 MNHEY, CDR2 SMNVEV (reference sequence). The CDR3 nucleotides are TGTGCCAGCAGTTTAGGCCGTAGCACTGAAGCTTTCTTT. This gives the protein CASSLGRSTEAFF.

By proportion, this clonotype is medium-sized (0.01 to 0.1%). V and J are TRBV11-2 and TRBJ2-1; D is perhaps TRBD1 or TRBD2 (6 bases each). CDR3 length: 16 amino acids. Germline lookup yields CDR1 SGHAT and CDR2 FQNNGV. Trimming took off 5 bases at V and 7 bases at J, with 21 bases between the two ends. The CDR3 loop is CASSPLRGPSRNEQFF. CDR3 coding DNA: TGTGCCAGCAGCCCCCTCCGGGGGCCCTCCAGGAATGAGCAGTTCTTC. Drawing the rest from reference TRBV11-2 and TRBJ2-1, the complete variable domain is EAGVAQSPRYKIIEKRQSVAFWCNPISGHATLYWYQQILGQGPKLLIQFQNNGVVDDSQLPKDRFSAERLKGVDSTLKIQPAKLEDSAVYLCASSPLRGPSRNEQFFGPGTRLTVL.

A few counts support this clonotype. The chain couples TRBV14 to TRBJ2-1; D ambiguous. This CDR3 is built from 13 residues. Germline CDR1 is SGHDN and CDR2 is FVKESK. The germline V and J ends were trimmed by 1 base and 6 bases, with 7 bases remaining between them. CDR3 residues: CASSQGSVNEQFF. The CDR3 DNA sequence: TGTGCCAGCAGCCAAGGGAGCGTCAATGAGCAGTTCTTC.

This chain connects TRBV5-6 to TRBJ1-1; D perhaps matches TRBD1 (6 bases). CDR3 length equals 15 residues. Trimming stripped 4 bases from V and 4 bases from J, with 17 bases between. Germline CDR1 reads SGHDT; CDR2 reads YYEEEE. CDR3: CASSPYSGASTEAFF. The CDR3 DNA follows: TGTGCCAGCAGCCCCTATTCGGGGGCAAGCACTGAAGCTTTCTTT.

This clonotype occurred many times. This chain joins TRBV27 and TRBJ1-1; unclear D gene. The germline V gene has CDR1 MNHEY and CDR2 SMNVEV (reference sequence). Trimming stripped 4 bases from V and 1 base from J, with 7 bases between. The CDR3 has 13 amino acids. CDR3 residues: CASSSPPNTEAFF. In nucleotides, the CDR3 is TGTGCCAGCAGTTCCCCCCCGAACACTGAAGCTTTCTTT.

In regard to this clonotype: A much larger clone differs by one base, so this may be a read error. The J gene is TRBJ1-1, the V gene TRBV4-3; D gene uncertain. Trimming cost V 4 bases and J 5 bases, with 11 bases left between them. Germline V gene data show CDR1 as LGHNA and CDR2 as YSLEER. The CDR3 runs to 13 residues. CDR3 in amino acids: CASSPWVATEAFF. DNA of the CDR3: TGCGCCAGCAGCCCCTGGGTCGCGACTGAAGCTTTCTTT.

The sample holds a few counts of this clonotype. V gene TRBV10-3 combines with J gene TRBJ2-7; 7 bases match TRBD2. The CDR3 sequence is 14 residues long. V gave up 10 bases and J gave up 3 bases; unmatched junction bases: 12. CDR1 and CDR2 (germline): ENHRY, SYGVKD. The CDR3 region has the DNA TGTGCCACCTACAGCGGGACGGGGAGCTACGAGCAGTACTTC. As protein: CATYSGTGSYEQYF.

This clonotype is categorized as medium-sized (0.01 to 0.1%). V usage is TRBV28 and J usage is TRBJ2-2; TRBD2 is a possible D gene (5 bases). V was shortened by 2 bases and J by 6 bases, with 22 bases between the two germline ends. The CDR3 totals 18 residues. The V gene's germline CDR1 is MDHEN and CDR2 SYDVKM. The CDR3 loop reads CASSLTRYRGPMAGELFF. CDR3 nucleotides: TGTGCCAGCAGTTTAACCCGCTACCGGGGTCCTATGGCCGGGGAGCTGTTTTTT.

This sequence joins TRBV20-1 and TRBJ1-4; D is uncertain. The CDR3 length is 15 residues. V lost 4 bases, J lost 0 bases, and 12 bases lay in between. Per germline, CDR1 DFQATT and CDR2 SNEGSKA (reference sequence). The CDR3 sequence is CSAMGTETTNEKLFF. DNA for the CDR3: TGCAGTGCTATGGGAACCGAAACAACTAATGAAAAACTGTTTTTT.

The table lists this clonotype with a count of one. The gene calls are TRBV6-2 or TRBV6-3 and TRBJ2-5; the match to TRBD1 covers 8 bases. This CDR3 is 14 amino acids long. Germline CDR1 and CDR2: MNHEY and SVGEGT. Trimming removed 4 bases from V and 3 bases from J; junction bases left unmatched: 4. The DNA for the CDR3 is TGTGCCAGCAGTTCGGACAGGGTAAAAGAGACCCAGTACTTC. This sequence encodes CASSSDRVKETQYF.

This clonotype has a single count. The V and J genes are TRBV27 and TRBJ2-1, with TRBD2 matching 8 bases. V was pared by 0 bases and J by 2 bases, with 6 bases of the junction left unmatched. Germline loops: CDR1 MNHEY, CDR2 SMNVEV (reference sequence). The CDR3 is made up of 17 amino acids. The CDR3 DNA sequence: TGTGCCAGCAGTTTATCGGGCCAACTAGCGGCCTACAATGAGCAGTTCTTC. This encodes CASSLSGQLAAYNEQFF.

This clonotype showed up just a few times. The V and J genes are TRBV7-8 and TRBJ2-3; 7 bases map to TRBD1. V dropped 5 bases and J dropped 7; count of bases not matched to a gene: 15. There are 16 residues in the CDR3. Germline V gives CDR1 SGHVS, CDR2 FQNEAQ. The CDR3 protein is CASSQPLTGLGNTQYF. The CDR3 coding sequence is TGTGCCAGCAGCCAGCCCTTGACAGGGTTAGGGAATACGCAGTATTTT.

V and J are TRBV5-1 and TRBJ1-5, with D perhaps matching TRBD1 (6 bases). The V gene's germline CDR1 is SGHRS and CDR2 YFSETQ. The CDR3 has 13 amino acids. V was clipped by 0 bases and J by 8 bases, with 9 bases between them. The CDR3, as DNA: TGCGCCAGCAGCTTGGAGGGGGATAAGCCCCAGCATTTT. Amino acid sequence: CASSLEGDKPQHF.

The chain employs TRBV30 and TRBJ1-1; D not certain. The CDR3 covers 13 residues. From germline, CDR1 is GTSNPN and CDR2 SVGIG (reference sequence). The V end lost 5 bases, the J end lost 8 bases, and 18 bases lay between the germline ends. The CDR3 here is CAWARGLSQEAFF. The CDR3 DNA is TGTGCCTGGGCCCGCGGACTCAGCCAGGAAGCTTTCTTT.

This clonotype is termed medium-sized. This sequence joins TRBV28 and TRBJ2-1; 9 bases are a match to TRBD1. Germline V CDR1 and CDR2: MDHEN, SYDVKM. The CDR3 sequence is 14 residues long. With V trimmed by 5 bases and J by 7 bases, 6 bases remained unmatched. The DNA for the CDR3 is TGTGCCAGCAGTCCGCGGACAGGGGTAAATGAGCAGTTCTTC. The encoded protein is CASSPRTGVNEQFF.

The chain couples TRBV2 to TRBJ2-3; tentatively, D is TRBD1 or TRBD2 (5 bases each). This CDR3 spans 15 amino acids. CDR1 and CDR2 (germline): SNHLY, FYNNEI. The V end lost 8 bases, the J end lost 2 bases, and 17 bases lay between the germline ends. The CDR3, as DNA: TGTGCCAGCTTTACACAGAGGGGTTCCACAGATACGCAGTATTTT. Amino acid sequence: CASFTQRGSTDTQYF.

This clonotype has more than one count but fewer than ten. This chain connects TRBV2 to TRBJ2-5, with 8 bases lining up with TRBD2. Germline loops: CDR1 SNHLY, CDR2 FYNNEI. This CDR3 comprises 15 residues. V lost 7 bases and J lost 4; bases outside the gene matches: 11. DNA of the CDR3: TGTGCCAGCATCGGATACAGCGGGAGTCCAGAGACCCAGTACTTC. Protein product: CASIGYSGSPETQYF.